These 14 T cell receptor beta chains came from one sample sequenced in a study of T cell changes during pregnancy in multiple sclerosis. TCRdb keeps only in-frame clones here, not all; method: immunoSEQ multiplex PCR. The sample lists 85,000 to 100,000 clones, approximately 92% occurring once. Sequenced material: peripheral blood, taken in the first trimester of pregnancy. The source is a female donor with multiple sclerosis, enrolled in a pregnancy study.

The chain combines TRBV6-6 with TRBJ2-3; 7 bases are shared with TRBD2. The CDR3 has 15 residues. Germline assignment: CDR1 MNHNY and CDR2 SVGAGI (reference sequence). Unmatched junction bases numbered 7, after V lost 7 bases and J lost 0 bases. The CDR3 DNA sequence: TGTGCCAGCAACATAGGAGCGGGAAGCACAGATACGCAGTATTTT. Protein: CASNIGAGSTDTQYF.

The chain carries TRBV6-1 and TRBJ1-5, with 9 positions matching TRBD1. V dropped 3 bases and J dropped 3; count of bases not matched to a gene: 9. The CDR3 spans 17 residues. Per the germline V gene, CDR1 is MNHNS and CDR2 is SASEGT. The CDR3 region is CASSDGDRVGNNQPQHF. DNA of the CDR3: TGTGCCAGCAGTGATGGGGACAGGGTCGGCAACAATCAGCCCCAGCATTTT.

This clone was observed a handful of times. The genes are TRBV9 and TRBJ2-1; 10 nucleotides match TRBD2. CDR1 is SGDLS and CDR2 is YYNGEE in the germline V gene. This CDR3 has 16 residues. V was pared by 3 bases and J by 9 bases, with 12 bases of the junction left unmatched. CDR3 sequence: CASSALAGAGGGEQFF. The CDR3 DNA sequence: TGTGCCAGCAGCGCCCTAGCGGGAGCGGGGGGAGGTGAGCAGTTCTTC.

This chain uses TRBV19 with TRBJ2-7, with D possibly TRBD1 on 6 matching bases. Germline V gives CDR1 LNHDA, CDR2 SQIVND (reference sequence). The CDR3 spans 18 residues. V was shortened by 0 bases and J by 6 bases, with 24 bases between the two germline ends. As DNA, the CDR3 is TGTGCCAGTAGTATAGATGGGCAGGGCTCCGGGACAACCCGCGAGCAGTACTTC. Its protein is CASSIDGQGSGTTREQYF. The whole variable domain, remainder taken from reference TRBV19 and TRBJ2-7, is DGGITQSPKYLFRKEGQNVTLSCEQNLNHDAMYWYRQDPGQGLRLIYYSQIVNDFQKGDIAEGYSVSREKKESFPLTVTSAQKNPTAFYLCASSIDGQGSGTTREQYFGPGTRLTVT.

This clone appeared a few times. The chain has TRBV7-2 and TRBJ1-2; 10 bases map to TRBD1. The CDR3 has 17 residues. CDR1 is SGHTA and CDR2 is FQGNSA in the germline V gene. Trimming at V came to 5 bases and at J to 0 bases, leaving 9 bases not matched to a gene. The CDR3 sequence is CASSPRDRGRANYGYTF. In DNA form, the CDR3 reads TGTGCCAGCAGCCCCCGGGACAGGGGCCGAGCTAACTATGGCTACACCTTC.

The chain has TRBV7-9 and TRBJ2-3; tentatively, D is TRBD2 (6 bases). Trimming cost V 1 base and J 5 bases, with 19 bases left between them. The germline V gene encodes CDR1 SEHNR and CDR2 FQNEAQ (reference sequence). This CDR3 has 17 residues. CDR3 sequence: CASSLVSPGSLGDTQYF. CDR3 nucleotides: TGTGCCAGCAGCTTAGTAAGCCCCGGGAGTTTAGGAGATACGCAGTATTTT.

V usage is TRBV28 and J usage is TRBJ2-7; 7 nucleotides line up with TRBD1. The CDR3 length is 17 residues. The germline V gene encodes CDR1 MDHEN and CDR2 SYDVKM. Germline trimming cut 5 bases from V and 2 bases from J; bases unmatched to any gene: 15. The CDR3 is CASSHLRLRQGTYEQYF. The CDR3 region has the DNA TGTGCCAGCAGTCATCTTAGGCTACGACAGGGAACCTACGAGCAGTACTTC.

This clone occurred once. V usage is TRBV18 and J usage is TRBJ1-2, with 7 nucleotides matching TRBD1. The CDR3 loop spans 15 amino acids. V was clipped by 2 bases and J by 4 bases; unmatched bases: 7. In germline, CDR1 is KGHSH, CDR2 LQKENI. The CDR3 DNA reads TGTGCCAGCTCACCAATGGACAGGTCCCTCTATGGCTACACCTTC. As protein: CASSPMDRSLYGYTF.

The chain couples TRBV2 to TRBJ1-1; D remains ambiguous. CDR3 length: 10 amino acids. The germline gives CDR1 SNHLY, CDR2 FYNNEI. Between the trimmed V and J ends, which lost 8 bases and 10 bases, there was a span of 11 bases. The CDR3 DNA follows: TGTGCCAGCGGCTTCCCGGGAGCTTTCTTT. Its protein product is CASGFPGAFF.

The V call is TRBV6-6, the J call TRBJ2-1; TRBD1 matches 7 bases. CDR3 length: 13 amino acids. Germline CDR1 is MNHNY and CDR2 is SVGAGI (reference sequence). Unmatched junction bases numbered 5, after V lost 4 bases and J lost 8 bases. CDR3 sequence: CASSLGQPDEQFF. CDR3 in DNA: TGTGCCAGCAGTTTGGGACAGCCAGATGAGCAGTTCTTC.

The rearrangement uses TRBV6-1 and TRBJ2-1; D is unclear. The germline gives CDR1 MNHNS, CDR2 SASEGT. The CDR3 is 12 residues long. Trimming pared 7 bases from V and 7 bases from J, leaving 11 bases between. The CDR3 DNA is TGTGCCAGCACGAGAGACAAAAATGAGCAGTTCTTC. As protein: CASTRDKNEQFF.

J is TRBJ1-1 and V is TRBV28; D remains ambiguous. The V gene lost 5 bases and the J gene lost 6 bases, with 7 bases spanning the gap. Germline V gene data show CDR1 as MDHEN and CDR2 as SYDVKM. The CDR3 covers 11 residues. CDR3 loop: CASSPQAEAFF. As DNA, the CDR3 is TGTGCCAGCAGTCCGCAGGCTGAAGCTTTCTTT.

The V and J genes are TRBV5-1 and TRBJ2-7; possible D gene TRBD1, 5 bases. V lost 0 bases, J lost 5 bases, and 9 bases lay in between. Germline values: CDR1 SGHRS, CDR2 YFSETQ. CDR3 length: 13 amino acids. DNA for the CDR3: TGCGCCAGCAGCTTGGTTTTAGGGGACGAGCAGTACTTC. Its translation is CASSLVLGDEQYF.

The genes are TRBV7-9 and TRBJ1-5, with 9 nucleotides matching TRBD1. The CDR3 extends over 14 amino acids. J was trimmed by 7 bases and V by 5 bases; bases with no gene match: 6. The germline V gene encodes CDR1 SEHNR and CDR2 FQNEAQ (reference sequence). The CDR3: CASSPGTGTQPQHF. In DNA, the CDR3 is TGTGCCAGCAGCCCGGGGACAGGGACCCAGCCCCAGCATTTT.